These T cell receptor beta chains were read from a single sample in a study of beta chain features in type 1 diabetes. TCRdb's table, derived via immunoSEQ multiplex PCR, lists solely in-frame clones and lacks some. The sample consists of under 250,000 clones, 25% to 30% of them appearing once. Sequencing input: central memory CD4+ T cells from blood. The receptors here all came from a man aged 25-45 years in good health. Both conserved end residues are trimmed from each CDR3. D genes are given only for firm matches. Size is omitted from some rows. Given values are once, few, many or a class for expanded clones.

j_call d_call clone_size v_call cdr3_aa
TRBJ2-5 - few TRBV19 ASSRTGETQY
TRBJ2-5 - many TRBV30 AWSVQLGGETQY
TRBJ1-4 TRBD1 - TRBV6-5 ASSYLDRGREKLF
TRBJ2-5 TRBD2 - TRBV28 ATGTSGEETQY
TRBJ1-4 - many TRBV23-1 ASSRQPAATNEKLF
TRBJ2-1 - - TRBV28 ASSIPGIDEQF
TRBJ2-1 TRBD2 - TRBV5-1 ASSGGLRDPNEQF
TRBJ2-1 - once TRBV4-1 ASSQDLSGLGQF
TRBJ1-3 TRBD1 few TRBV10-3 AIWMGQGESNTIY
TRBJ2-7 TRBD1 - TRBV7-2 ASSSQQGARYEQY
TRBJ2-7 TRBD2 - TRBV6-1 ASSERLAGGHEQY
TRBJ1-6 - - TRBV6-6 ASNIDNSPLH
TRBJ2-5 - - TRBV7-2 ASSFSLTIQETQY
TRBJ2-7 TRBD2 - TRBV28 ASSPRTSGTYEQY
TRBJ2-2 TRBD2 few TRBV30 AWRPRKRENTGELF
TRBJ2-3 - - TRBV7-2 ASSLGQSGTDTQY